These T cell receptor beta chains were read from a single sample in a study of metastatic and nonmetastatic thyroid tumors. From the PCR reads, TCRdb re-called clones with MiXCR. The profile shows tens of thousands of clones, under 15% of them singletons. What was sequenced was tumor tissue. These TCRs come from a female donor with papillary thyroid cancer or a benign thyroid nodule (not recorded which). Some clones in this sample may be carry-over from other donors' samples. The CDR3 runs from the conserved cysteine through the conserved F or W. A D gene is named only where the DNA matches it firmly. Clone sizes are given selectively: once, few, many, or a class where the clone is expanded.

clone size | J gene | D gene | V gene | CDR3 DNA | CDR3 protein
many | TRBJ1-6 | NA | TRBV7-6 | TGTGCCAGCAGCCCATACCGCGCCTATAATTCACCCCTCCACTTT | CASSPYRAYNSPLHF
few | TRBJ1-5 | NA | TRBV27 | TGTGCCAGAAAGGAAGGAATCAATCAGCCCCAGCATTTT | CARKEGINQPQHF
many | TRBJ2-7 | NA | TRBV9 | TGTGCCAGCAGCGTAGGAGGTGGGAATCCCTACGAGCAGTACTTC | CASSVGGGNPYEQYF
many | TRBJ2-1 | NA | TRBV28 | TGTGCCAGCAGTCCATCCGGGGTTCGAAATGAGCAGTTCTTC | CASSPSGVRNEQFF
NA | TRBJ2-1 | TRBD1 | TRBV5-1 | TGCGCCAGCAGCTCCGGGACAGGGTACAATGAGCAGTTCTTC | CASSSGTGYNEQFF
NA | TRBJ1-1 | NA | TRBV28 | TGTGCCAGCATTTTACCCCGGGCCTTTAACACTGAAGCTTTCTTT | CASILPRAFNTEAFF
many | TRBJ1-6 | NA | TRBV28 | TGTGCCAGCAGTTTAGCCGCAGGGGCGAATTCACCCCTCCACTTT | CASSLAAGANSPLHF
many | TRBJ2-3 | NA | TRBV7-8 | TGTGCCAGCAGCTTAGCCCCGGGGAGGACAGATACGCAGTATTTT | CASSLAPGRTDTQYF
many | TRBJ2-7 | NA | TRBV6-1 | TGTGCCAGCAGTGAGAGCAACGAGCAGTACTTC | CASSESNEQYF
NA | TRBJ2-7 | NA | TRBV28 | TGTGCCGGCAGTTCCTTGGGGGCTAGCGACGATCAGTACTTC | CAGSSLGASDDQYF
NA | TRBJ1-1 | TRBD1 | TRBV20-1 | TGCAGTGCTAGAGATCCAGGACAGGGTACGGACACCGAAGCTTTCTTT | CSARDPGQGTDTEAFF
many | TRBJ1-6 | NA | TRBV30 | TGTGCCTGGAGGGAAGGACTCCATAATTCACCCCTCCACTTT | CAWREGLHNSPLHF
NA | TRBJ1-5 | NA | TRBV28 | TGTGCCAGCAGCAGGGACGGGATGGGCCTCAATCAGCCCCAGCATTTT | CASSRDGMGLNQPQHF
many | TRBJ1-1 | NA | TRBV20-1 | TGCAGTGCTAGACTGCAGGGTGGCACTGAAGCTTTCTTT | CSARLQGGTEAFF
many | TRBJ1-5 | NA | TRBV5-5 | TGTGCCAGCAGCCCAACGGACGATAGCAATCAGCCCCAGCATTTT | CASSPTDDSNQPQHF
many | TRBJ1-4 | NA | TRBV24-1 | TGTGCCACCAGTGATTTAACTGAAAAACTGTTTTTT | CATSDLTEKLFF
many | TRBJ2-7 | TRBD2 | TRBV6-2/TRBV6-3 | TGTGCCAGCAGACATAGCGGGTCCTCATCCTACGAGCAGTACTTC | CASRHSGSSSYEQYF
many | TRBJ1-2 | NA | TRBV5-1 | TGCGCCAGCAGCCGGGGACAACCCATCTATGGCTACACCTTC | CASSRGQPIYGYTF
NA | TRBJ2-7 | NA | TRBV12-3/TRBV12-4 | TGTGCCAGCAGTTTCCTAGCGCAGTACTATCAGTACTTC | CASSFLAQYYQYF
NA | TRBJ2-1 | NA | TRBV6-1 | TGTGCCAGCAGTTCTGTCCGCTCCGTCAATGAGCAGTTCTTC | CASSSVRSVNEQFF
many | TRBJ1-4 | NA | TRBV12-3/TRBV12-4 | TGTGCCAGCAGTTTGGGGGCGTCTAATGAAAAACTGTTTTTT | CASSLGASNEKLFF
few | TRBJ1-5 | TRBD1 | TRBV18 | TGTGCCAGCTCACTTAACAGGGGGAATCAGCCCCAGCATTTT | CASSLNRGNQPQHF
many | TRBJ1-3 | NA | TRBV6-1 | TGTGCCAGCAGCGCAGGGGCCTTGGGCACCATATATTTT | CASSAGALGTIYF
NA | TRBJ2-7 | NA | TRBV5-1 | TGCGCCAGCAGCTTTAGGAGCACCCCCTGTCCTAGCTACGAGCAGTACTTC | CASSFRSTPCPSYEQYF
few | TRBJ2-1 | NA | TRBV10-3 | TGTGCCATCAGTGACACAGGGTGCCATTCCTATGAGCAGTTCTTC | CAISDTGCHSYEQFF
many | TRBJ2-2 | NA | TRBV10-3 | TGTGCCATCAGTGAGTCGACTAGTAGTAACACCGGGGAGCTGTTTTTT | CAISESTSSNTGELFF
NA | TRBJ2-2 | NA | TRBV6-4 | TGTGCCAGCAGAGATTCAGGGAACACCGGGGAGCTGTTTTTT | CASRDSGNTGELFF
many | TRBJ2-1 | TRBD2 | TRBV29-1 | TGCAGCGTTGTGTCTAGCGGGAGCTATGAGCAGTTCTTC | CSVVSSGSYEQFF
many | TRBJ1-3 | NA | TRBV10-2 | TGCGCCAGCAGGGACACAAGCTCTGGAAACACCATATATTTT | CASRDTSSGNTIYF
many | TRBJ1-1 | NA | TRBV24-1 | TGTGCCACCAGTGAAGGGAACGAAGCTTTCTTT | CATSEGNEAFF
many | TRBJ2-7 | NA | TRBV5-1 | TGCGCCAGCAGCTGGGGTGATCTGGGGGCCGAGCAATACTTC | CASSWGDLGAEQYF
few | TRBJ2-2 | TRBD1 | TRBV24-1 | TGTGCCACCAGAGACAGGGCAGGGATTGGGGAGCTGTTTTTT | CATRDRAGIGELFF
many | TRBJ2-1 | NA | TRBV20-1 | TGCAGCGCTCGGGACTTCTCCTCCTACAATGAGCAGTTCTTC | CSARDFSSYNEQFF
medium-sized | TRBJ1-1 | TRBD1 | TRBV18 | TGTGCCAGCTCACCATTGCCGACAGGGTCTGACACTGAAGCTTTCTTT | CASSPLPTGSDTEAFF
NA | TRBJ2-5 | NA | TRBV3-1 | TGTGCCAGCAGCCAGACAGTTAGGGAGACCCAGTACTTC | CASSQTVRETQYF
many | TRBJ2-7 | NA | TRBV6-1 | TGTGCCAGCAGTGGACAGCCGTCCTACGAGCAGTACTTC | CASSGQPSYEQYF
NA | TRBJ2-1 | TRBD2 | TRBV2 | TGTGCCAGCAGTGGACTAGCGGGAGCAGGGGAGCAGTTCTTC | CASSGLAGAGEQFF
NA | TRBJ2-5 | NA | TRBV4-1 | TGCGCCAGCAGCCAAGGGCTTTTGGAGACCCAGTACTTC | CASSQGLLETQYF
many | TRBJ2-1 | TRBD2 | TRBV20-1 | TGCAGTGCTAGAGATCGGGCTAGCGGGAGTATAAACAATGAGCAGTTCTTC | CSARDRASGSINNEQFF
many | TRBJ2-7 | TRBD1 | TRBV5-1 | TGCGCCAGCTACAACGAAGACAGGGCCTACGAGCAGTACTTC | CASYNEDRAYEQYF
NA | TRBJ1-1 | NA | TRBV5-6 | TGTTCCAGCAGCTTGTACAGTGCTAACACTGAAGCTTCCTTT | CSSSLYSANTEASF
few | TRBJ2-7 | TRBD2 | TRBV27 | TGTGCCAGCAGTTTCGATCGGGGGGGGTTCGGAGAGCAGTACTTC | CASSFDRGGFGEQYF
NA | TRBJ1-2 | TRBD1 | TRBV5-4 | TGTGCCAGCAGCTTGGTTAGGGGGCCAGAGAAGGGCTACACCTTC | CASSLVRGPEKGYTF
many | TRBJ1-6 | NA | TRBV5-1 | TGCGCCAGCAGCGCCCCGGGACAACCTAATTCACCCCTCCACTTT | CASSAPGQPNSPLHF
many | TRBJ1-1 | TRBD1 | TRBV11-2 | TGTGCCAGCAGCTTAAGCGGGACAGCGAACACTGAAGCTTTCTTT | CASSLSGTANTEAFF
few | TRBJ2-7 | NA | TRBV6-1 | TGTGCCAGCAGCCTAAGGGAGACTAGTATCTACGAGCAGTACTTC | CASSLRETSIYEQYF
many | TRBJ2-1 | NA | TRBV12-3/TRBV12-4 | TGTGCCAGCAGTTTCGCGCGGGGTGAGCAGTTCTTC | CASSFARGEQFF
many | TRBJ1-4 | NA | TRBV6-1 | TGTGCCAGCAGTGATCTCGGCGGGTCTAATGAAAAACTGTTTTTT | CASSDLGGSNEKLFF
many | TRBJ2-5 | TRBD2 | TRBV6-2/TRBV6-3 | TGTGCCAGCAGTACTCCGGCGGGAGTTGGCCAAGAGACCCAGTACTTC | CASSTPAGVGQETQYF
NA | TRBJ1-1 | NA | TRBV5-1 | TGCGCCAGCAGCTCTGGACAAGGGAGAGAAGCTTTCTTT | CASSSGQGREAFF
many | TRBJ1-3 | TRBD1 | TRBV6-1 | TGTGCCAGCAGTACAGGGGGCCGAGGGGGAAACACCATATATTTT | CASSTGGRGGNTIYF
many | TRBJ2-2 | NA | TRBV6-1 | TGTGCCAGCAGTTTCCTGGCGGCCGGGGAGCTGTTTTTT | CASSFLAAGELFF
many | TRBJ2-7 | TRBD1 | TRBV7-9 | TGTGCCAGCAGTCCCCGCGGACAGGGGATACGCGAGCAGTACTTC | CASSPRGQGIREQYF
many | TRBJ2-2 | TRBD2 | TRBV11-2 | TGTGCCAGCAGCTTACTCGAAGCGGGAGCACTATTCGGGGAGCTGTTTTTT | CASSLLEAGALFGELFF
many | TRBJ2-7 | NA | TRBV18 | TGTGCCAGCTCAACCTTAGACAGGAGGGGAACCTACGAGCAGTACTTC | CASSTLDRRGTYEQYF
NA | TRBJ1-5 | NA | TRBV13 | TGTGCCAGCAGCTTAGAGGGTCAGACCCAGCATTTT | CASSLEGQTQHF